This is a list of T cell receptor beta chains from one sample in a study of T cell responses to AZD1222 COVID-19 vaccine. Sequencing used immunoSEQ multiplex PCR; TCRdb keeps in-frame clones, though not all of them. The table includes 100,000 to 150,000 clones, approximately 84% detected once. The specimen was peripheral blood, collected on day 0 of AZD1222 vaccination. These receptors came from an adult in good health. Both conserved end residues are part of each CDR3. D genes are given only for firm matches. Clone size, where shown, is once, few, many, or a class for clones that have expanded.

TRBD2	.	TRBJ2-1	15	TRBV11-1	CASSQTSGSGYEQFF	TGTGCCAGCAGCCAGACTAGCGGGAGTGGGTATGAGCAGTTCTTC
.	few	TRBJ2-1	11	TRBV12-3/TRBV12-4	CASSLLNEQFF	TGTGCCAGCAGTTTACTCAATGAGCAGTTCTTC
.	.	TRBJ1-1	13	TRBV19	CASSIDLPRPAFF	TGTGCCAGTAGTATAGATCTCCCAAGGCCAGCTTTCTTT
.	.	TRBJ2-7	14	TRBV4-2	CASSRDKQSYEQYF	TGTGCCAGCAGCCGAGACAAACAATCCTACGAGCAGTACTTC
.	few	TRBJ2-7	13	TRBV18	CASSPPSSYEQYF	TGTGCCAGCTCACCCCCGAGCTCCTACGAGCAGTACTTC
.	.	TRBJ2-5	13	TRBV6-5	CASSRGVPATQYF	TGTGCCAGCTCCAGGGGGGTCCCTGCGACCCAGTACTTC
.	.	TRBJ2-7	15	TRBV7-9	CASSSWEGSLLEQYF	TGTGCCAGCAGCTCATGGGAAGGCAGCCTCCTCGAGCAGTACTTC
.	once	TRBJ1-1	12	TRBV24-1	CATQGSFTEAFF	TGTGCCACCCAGGGCAGCTTCACTGAAGCTTTCTTT
.	.	TRBJ1-4	15	TRBV6-5	CASSYSREAVEKLFF	TGTGCCAGCAGTTACTCGAGGGAGGCGGTTGAAAAACTGTTTTTT
TRBD1	.	TRBJ1-6	16	TRBV7-6	CASSLGQGGYNSPLHF	TGTGCCAGCAGCTTAGGACAGGGCGGCTATAATTCACCCCTCCACTTT
.	.	TRBJ2-5	14	TRBV6-5	CASKEGGRGETQYF	TGTGCCAGCAAGGAGGGGGGGCGTGGGGAGACCCAGTACTTC
.	.	TRBJ1-2	12	TRBV12-5	CASARGLYGYTF	TGTGCTAGTGCGAGGGGACTTTATGGCTACACCTTC
.	.	TRBJ1-1	15	TRBV5-1	CASSWSTGTATEAFF	TGCGCCAGCAGCTGGTCGACCGGGACGGCAACTGAAGCTTTCTTT